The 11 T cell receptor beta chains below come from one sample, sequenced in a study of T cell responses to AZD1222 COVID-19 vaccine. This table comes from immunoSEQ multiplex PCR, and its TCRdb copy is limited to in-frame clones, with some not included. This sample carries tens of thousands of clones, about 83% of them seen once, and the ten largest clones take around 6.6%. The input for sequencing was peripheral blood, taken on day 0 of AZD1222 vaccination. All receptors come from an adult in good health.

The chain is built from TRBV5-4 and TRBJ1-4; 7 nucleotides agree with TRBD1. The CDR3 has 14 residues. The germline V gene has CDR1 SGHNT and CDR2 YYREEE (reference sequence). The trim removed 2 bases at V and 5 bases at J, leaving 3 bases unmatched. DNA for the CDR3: TGTGCCAGCAGCTTAACAGGGGCGAATGAAAAACTGTTTTTT. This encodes CASSLTGANEKLFF.

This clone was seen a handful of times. This chain's CDR3 is CASTGTSGGRETQYF. CDR3 nucleotide sequence: TGTGCCAGTACCGGGACTAGCGGGGGGCGAGAGACCCAGTACTTC. The chain links TRBV19 to TRBJ2-5; TRBD2 matches 15 bases. J lost 4 bases, V lost 7 bases, and 4 bases had no gene match. Germline V CDR1 and CDR2: LNHDA, SQIVND (reference sequence). The length of the CDR3 is 15 residues. The full variable domain, completed using reference TRBV19 and TRBJ2-5, is DGGITQSPKYLFRKEGQNVTLSCEQNLNHDAMYWYRQDPGQGLRLIYYSQIVNDFQKGDIAEGYSVSREKKESFPLTVTSAQKNPTAFYLCASTGTSGGRETQYFGPGTRLLVL.

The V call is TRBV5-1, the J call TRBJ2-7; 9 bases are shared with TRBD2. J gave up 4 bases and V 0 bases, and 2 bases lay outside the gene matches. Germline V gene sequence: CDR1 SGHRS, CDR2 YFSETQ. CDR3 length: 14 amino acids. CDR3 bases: TGCGCCAGCAGCTTGGTTAGCGGGGGTTACGAGCAGTACTTC. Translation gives CASSLVSGGYEQYF.

The CDR3 loop is CATSDDTGANSYNEQFF. CDR3 in DNA: TGTGCCACCAGTGATGATACAGGGGCAAATTCCTACAATGAGCAGTTCTTC. The chain employs TRBV24-1 and TRBJ2-1; 7 bases map to TRBD1. Germline CDR1 reads KGHDR; CDR2 reads SFDVKD. The CDR3 consists of 17 residues. V trimming: 3 bases; J trimming: 1 base; junction bases outside the gene matches: 8.

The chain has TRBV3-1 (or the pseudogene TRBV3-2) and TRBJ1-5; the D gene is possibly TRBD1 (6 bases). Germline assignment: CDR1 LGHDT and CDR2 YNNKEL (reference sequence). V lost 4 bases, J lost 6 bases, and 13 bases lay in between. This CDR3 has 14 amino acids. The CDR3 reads CASSLTGITQPQHF. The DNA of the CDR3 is TGTGCCAGCAGCCTCACAGGGATTACTCAGCCCCAGCATTTT.

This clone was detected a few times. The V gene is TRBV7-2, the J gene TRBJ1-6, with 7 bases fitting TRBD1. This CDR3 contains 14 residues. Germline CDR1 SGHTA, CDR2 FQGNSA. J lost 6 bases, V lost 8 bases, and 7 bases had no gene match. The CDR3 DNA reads TGTGCCAGCCGAACCGACAGGGTTAATTCACCCCTCCACTTT. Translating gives CASRTDRVNSPLHF.

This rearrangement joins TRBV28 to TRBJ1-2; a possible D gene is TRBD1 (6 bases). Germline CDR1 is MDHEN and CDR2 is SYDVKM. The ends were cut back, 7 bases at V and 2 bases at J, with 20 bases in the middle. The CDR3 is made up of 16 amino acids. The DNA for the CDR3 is TGTGCCAGCAAACCCGGTGGACAGCTCCGAAACTATGGCTACACCTTC. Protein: CASKPGGQLRNYGYTF.

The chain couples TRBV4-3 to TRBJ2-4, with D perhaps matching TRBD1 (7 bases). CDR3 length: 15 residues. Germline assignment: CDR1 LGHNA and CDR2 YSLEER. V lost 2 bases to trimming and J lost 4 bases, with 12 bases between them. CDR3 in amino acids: CASSQSAGGKNIQYF. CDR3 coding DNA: TGCGCCAGCAGCCAATCCGCAGGGGGGAAAAACATTCAGTACTTC.

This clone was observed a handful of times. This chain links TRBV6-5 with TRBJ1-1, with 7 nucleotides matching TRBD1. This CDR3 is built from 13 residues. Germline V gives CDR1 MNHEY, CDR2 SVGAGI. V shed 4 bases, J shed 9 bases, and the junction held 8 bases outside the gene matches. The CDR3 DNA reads TGTGCCAGCAGTTCCAACACAGGGGTGCAAGCTTTCTTT. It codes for CASSSNTGVQAFF.

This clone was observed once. In DNA, the CDR3 is TGCAGTCAACAGCCCCAGCATTTT. Amino acid sequence: CSQQPQHF. This chain links TRBV20-1 with TRBJ1-5; D not resolved. Germline-derived CDR1 and CDR2 are DFQATT and SNEGSKA (reference sequence). There are 8 residues in the CDR3. The V and J ends lost 8 bases and 7 bases respectively, with 3 bases between them.

CDR3 sequence reads: CASSIGTGAVEKLFF. In DNA, the CDR3 is TGTGCCAGTAGTATAGGGACAGGGGCCGTCGAAAAACTGTTTTTT. The genes are TRBV19 and TRBJ1-4; 9 bases are a match to TRBD1. V was pared by 1 base and J by 8 bases, with 5 bases of the junction left unmatched. This CDR3 has 15 amino acids. Germline values: CDR1 LNHDA, CDR2 SQIVND (reference sequence).